The 9 T cell receptor beta chains reported below all come from one sample, sequenced in a study of identical twins (dated by TCRdb to the mid-2010s). The library relied on 5' RACE. The sequencer listed for this sample is Illumina HiSeq 2000. TCRdb took the public reads, trimmed them with fastp at Q25, ran MiXCR for clone calling and kept in-frame beta chains. Each entry is one CDR3 protein sequence, shown with its most common DNA and genes. The sample table holds about 450,000 distinct CDR3 sequences, of which about 18% were seen once. 12% of the sample belongs to the ten largest clones. Specimen: naive T cells sorted from blood. The cell subset or site label here, explained by the study, means: cells isolated with a human naive T-cell isolation kit. These receptors were obtained from a man in his forties or fifties in good health.

The chain employs TRBV4-3 and TRBJ1-2; D is perhaps TRBD1 (5 bases). The germline gives CDR1 LGHNA, CDR2 YSLEER. V dropped 0 bases and J dropped 3 bases, with 11 bases sitting between them. The CDR3 runs 15 residues. In DNA, the CDR3 is TGCGCCAGCAGCCAAGATCGTCAGGGCGACTATGGCTACACCTTC. This encodes CASSQDRQGDYGYTF.

This clonotype was seen repeatedly, ten times or more. The chain combines TRBV5-1 with TRBJ2-3, with a weak D call TRBD2 (5 bases). The V gene lost 4 bases and the J gene lost 2 bases, with 11 bases spanning the gap. The CDR3 covers 14 residues. Germline CDR1 SGHRS, CDR2 YFSETQ. CDR3 region: CASSPPGNTDTQYF. DNA for the CDR3: TGCGCCAGCAGCCCCCCGGGAAACACAGATACGCAGTATTTT.

This clonotype was seen many times. The genes are TRBV28 and TRBJ2-5, with D perhaps given as TRBD1 or TRBD2 (5 bases each). The CDR3 length is 14 residues. Germline V gives CDR1 MDHEN, CDR2 SYDVKM. V was cut by 2 bases and J by 7 bases, with 14 bases left in between. CDR3 protein: CASSLALRGGTQYF. CDR3 nucleotides: TGTGCCAGCAGTTTAGCCCTTCGTGGGGGGACCCAGTACTTC.

V usage is TRBV20-1 and J usage is TRBJ2-4; perhaps TRBD2 as D (6 bases). The CDR3 spans 17 residues. Per germline, CDR1 DFQATT and CDR2 SNEGSKA (reference sequence). Trimming pared 8 bases from V and 2 bases from J, leaving 25 bases between. CDR3 nucleotide sequence: TGCAGTATTACCGGGAGTCTTAGGTACTCGACCAAAAACATTCAGTACTTC. Translation gives CSITGSLRYSTKNIQYF.

This clonotype came up a few times. J is TRBJ2-1 and V is TRBV4-3, with D perhaps TRBD2 (6 bases). Trimming cost V 0 bases and J 6 bases, with 15 bases left between them. The germline gives CDR1 LGHNA, CDR2 YSLEER. This CDR3 spans 16 amino acids. CDR3 sequence: CASSQDVDRGLNEQFF. CDR3 coding DNA: TGCGCCAGCAGCCAAGATGTGGATAGGGGACTCAATGAGCAGTTCTTC.

This clonotype was seen repeatedly, ten times or more. The chain uses TRBV11-2 and TRBJ2-1; 14 bases are a match to TRBD2. The CDR3 contains 18 residues. The germline V gene encodes CDR1 SGHAT and CDR2 FQNNGV. The ends lost 5 bases at V and 4 bases at J; junction bases unmatched: 10. CDR3 protein: CASSMGLAGEERYNEQFF. The DNA for the CDR3 is TGTGCCAGCAGCATGGGACTAGCGGGAGAAGAACGGTACAATGAGCAGTTCTTC. Supplemented by reference TRBV11-2 and TRBJ2-1, the full variable domain reads EAGVAQSPRYKIIEKRQSVAFWCNPISGHATLYWYQQILGQGPKLLIQFQNNGVVDDSQLPKDRFSAERLKGVDSTLKIQPAKLEDSAVYLCASSMGLAGEERYNEQFFGPGTRLTVL.

The sample holds a few counts of this clonotype. The chain carries TRBV29-1 and TRBJ2-1, with 8 bases fitting TRBD2. The CDR3 loop spans 13 amino acids. The germline V gene has CDR1 SQVTM and CDR2 ANQGSEA. Germline trimming cut 7 bases from V and 10 bases from J; bases unmatched to any gene: 12. Written as DNA, the CDR3 is TGCAGCGGTCGTGACGGGGGGGCTCGCGAGCAGTTCTTC. Translation gives CSGRDGGAREQFF.

This clonotype appeared a few times. The chain joins TRBV10-3 to TRBJ2-5; tentatively, D is TRBD2 (5 bases). This CDR3 is built from 13 residues. Looked up from germline, CDR1 is ENHRY and CDR2 is SYGVKD. The CDR3 reads CASGSGQQETQYF. DNA for the CDR3: TGTGCGTCGGGCAGCGGTCAACAAGAGACCCAGTACTTC.

This clonotype was counted only a few times. The rearrangement uses TRBV6-2 or TRBV6-3 and TRBJ2-7; TRBD2 is a possible D gene (5 bases). Germline assignment: CDR1 MNHEY and CDR2 SVGEGT. Trimming left V 4 bases short and J 7 bases short, with 23 bases between. The CDR3 totals 16 residues. The CDR3 nucleotides are TGTGCCAGCAGTTCCCATACGCGCAGGACTGTGCATGAGCAGTACTTC. Its translation: CASSSHTRRTVHEQYF.